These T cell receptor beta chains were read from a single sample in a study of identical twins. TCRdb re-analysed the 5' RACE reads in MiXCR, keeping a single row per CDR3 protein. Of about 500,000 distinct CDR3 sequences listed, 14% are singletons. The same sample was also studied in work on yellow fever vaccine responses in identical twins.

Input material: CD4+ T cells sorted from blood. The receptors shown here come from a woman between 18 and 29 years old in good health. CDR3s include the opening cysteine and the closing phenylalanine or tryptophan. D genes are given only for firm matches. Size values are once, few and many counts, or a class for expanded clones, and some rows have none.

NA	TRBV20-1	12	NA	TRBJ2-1	TGCAGTGCTAGAGTGAGCTCGAGTGAGCAGCTCTTC	CSARVSSSEQLF
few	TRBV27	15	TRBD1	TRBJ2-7	TGTGCCAGCAGTTGGGGTAACAGGGGGCTCGACGAGCAGTACTTC	CASSWGNRGLDEQYF
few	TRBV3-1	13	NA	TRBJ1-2	TGTGCCAGCAGCCCAAGTGGTTTGGATGGCTACACCTTC	CASSPSGLDGYTF
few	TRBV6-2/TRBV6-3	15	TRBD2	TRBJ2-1	TGTGCCAGCAGTCTAGCGGGCCTCTCCTACAATGAGCAGTTCTTC	CASSLAGLSYNEQFF
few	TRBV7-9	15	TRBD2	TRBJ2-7	TGTGCCAGCAGCCCCCTCCGGGGGGGCTCCTACGAGCAGTACTTC	CASSPLRGGSYEQYF
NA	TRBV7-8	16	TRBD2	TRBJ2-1	TGTGCCAGCAGCTTAGTGCAGCGGGGGGGCAGGAATGAGCAGTTCTTC	CASSLVQRGGRNEQFF
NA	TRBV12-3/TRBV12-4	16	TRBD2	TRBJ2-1	TGTGCCAGCAGTCCCGAAAGCGGGAGCCTCCAGGATGAGCAGTTCTTC	CASSPESGSLQDEQFF
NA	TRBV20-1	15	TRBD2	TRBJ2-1	TGCAGTGCCGGGACTAGCGGGAGGGCCGGCAATGAGCAGTTCTTC	CSAGTSGRAGNEQFF
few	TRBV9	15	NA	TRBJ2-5	TGTGCCAGCAGCCAACAGGGTCTTGTCCAAGAGACCCAGTACTTC	CASSQQGLVQETQYF
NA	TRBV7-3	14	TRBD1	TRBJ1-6	TGTGCCAGCAGCTTGACAGGGTTTGGTTCACCCCTCCACTTT	CASSLTGFGSPLHF
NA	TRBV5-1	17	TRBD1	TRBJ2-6	TGCGCCAGCAGAGATAGGGACAGGAGCTCTGGGGCCAACGTCCTGACTTTC	CASRDRDRSSGANVLTF
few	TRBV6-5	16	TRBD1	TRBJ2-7	TGTGCCAGCAGTTACCGCGACAGGGGAAGGTTCAACGAGCAGTACTTC	CASSYRDRGRFNEQYF
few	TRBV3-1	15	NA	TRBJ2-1	TGTGCCAGCAGCCAAGGCTCCAGCTCCTACAATGAGCAGTTCTTC	CASSQGSSSYNEQFF
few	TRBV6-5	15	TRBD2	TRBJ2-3	TGTGCCAGCAGTTGGACTAGCGGGAGGATAGATACGCAGTATTTT	CASSWTSGRIDTQYF
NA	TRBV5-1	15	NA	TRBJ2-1	TGCGCCAGCAGCTTGGAGTCACCAACCTACAATGAGCAGTTCTTC	CASSLESPTYNEQFF
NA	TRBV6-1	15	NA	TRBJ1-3	TGTGCCAGCAGTCCGACAGCCAACTCTGGAAACACCATATATTTT	CASSPTANSGNTIYF
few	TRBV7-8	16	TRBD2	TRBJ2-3	TGTGCCAGCAGCCATCTAGCGGGAGGTCCTGACGATACGCAGTATTTT	CASSHLAGGPDDTQYF
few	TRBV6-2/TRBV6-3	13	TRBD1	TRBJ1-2	TGTGCCAGCACCGAAGACAGGGGAAAAGGCTACACCTTC	CASTEDRGKGYTF
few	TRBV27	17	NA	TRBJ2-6	TGTGCCAGCAGTTTCAGGACAGTCCACTCTGGGGCCAACGTCCTGACTTTC	CASSFRTVHSGANVLTF
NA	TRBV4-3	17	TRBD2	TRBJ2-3	TGCGCCAGCAGCCAAGATGTTGGTAGCGGGTGGGCAGATACGCAGTATTTT	CASSQDVGSGWADTQYF
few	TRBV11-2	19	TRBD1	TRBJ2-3	TGTGCCAGCAGCCCTCCGGGACAGGGGGCGCTTATGAGGACAGATACGCAGTATTTT	CASSPPGQGALMRTDTQYF
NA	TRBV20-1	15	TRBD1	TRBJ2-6	TGCAGTGCTAACCCACCGGGACAGCGGGCCAACGTCCTGACTTTC	CSANPPGQRANVLTF
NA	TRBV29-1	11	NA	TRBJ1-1	TGCAGCTCGATACAGAACACTGAAGCTTTCTTT	CSSIQNTEAFF
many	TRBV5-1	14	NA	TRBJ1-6	TGCGCCAGCAGAACCGGGACCTATAATTCACCCCTCCACTTT	CASRTGTYNSPLHF
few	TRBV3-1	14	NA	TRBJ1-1	TGTGCCAGCAGCCCCCGGGCCCTGAACACTGAAGCTTTCTTT	CASSPRALNTEAFF
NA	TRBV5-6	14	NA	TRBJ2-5	TGTGCCAGCAGCTTGGCCAGGTTACAAGAGACCCAGTACTTC	CASSLARLQETQYF
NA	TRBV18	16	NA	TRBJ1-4	TGTGCCAGCTCTCTTAGATTGACGGAATCGAATGAAAAACTGTTTTTT	CASSLRLTESNEKLFF
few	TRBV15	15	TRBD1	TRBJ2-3	TGTGCCACCAGCGGGAGACAGGGAAGGACAGATACGCAGTATTTT	CATSGRQGRTDTQYF
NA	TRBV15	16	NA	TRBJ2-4	TGTGCCACCAGCAGGAGGGTGGGACTAGCCAAAAACATTCAGTACTTC	CATSRRVGLAKNIQYF
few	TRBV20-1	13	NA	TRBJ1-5	TGCAGTGCTAGAGTACAGGCGAATCAGCCCCAGCATTTT	CSARVQANQPQHF
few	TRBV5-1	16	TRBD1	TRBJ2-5	TGCGCCAGCACCCCTCCAGACAGGGGGCTAGGAGAGACCCAGTACTTC	CASTPPDRGLGETQYF
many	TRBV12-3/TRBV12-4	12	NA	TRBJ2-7	TGTGCCAGCGCCAAGCTTAGTGGTTCTGTGTACTTC	CASAKLSGSVYF
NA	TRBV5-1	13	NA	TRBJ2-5	TGCGCCAGCAGCAGGACACGAACAGAGACCCAGTACTTC	CASSRTRTETQYF
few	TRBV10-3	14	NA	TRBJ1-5	TGTGCCATCAGCGCTGGACAGAGCAATCAGCCCCAGCATTTT	CAISAGQSNQPQHF
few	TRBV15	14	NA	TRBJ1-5	TGTGCCACCAGCAGAGATATGGGGGTTCAGCCCCAGCATTTT	CATSRDMGVQPQHF
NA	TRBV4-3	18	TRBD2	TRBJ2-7	TGCGCCAGCAGCCAAGACCGAGTTGGACTAGCGGGAGGACTCGAGCAGTACTTC	CASSQDRVGLAGGLEQYF
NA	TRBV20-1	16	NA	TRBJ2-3	TGCTGTGCTAGAGACCCCCGAAGCCAAAGAATAGATACGCAGTATTTT	CCARDPRSQRIDTQYF
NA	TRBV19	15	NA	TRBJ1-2	TGTGCCAGTAGTATAGGCGGGAGCATGGCATATGGCTACACCTTC	CASSIGGSMAYGYTF
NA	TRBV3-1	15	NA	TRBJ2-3	TGTGCCAGCAGCCAAGGGGTGGGGGGCACAGATACGCAGTATTTT	CASSQGVGGTDTQYF
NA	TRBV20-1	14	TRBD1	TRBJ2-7	TGCAGTGCTAGACGGACCGGGACAGGAATTCAGCAGTACTTC	CSARRTGTGIQQYF
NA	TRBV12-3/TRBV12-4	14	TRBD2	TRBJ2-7	TGTGCCAGCAGGGCAGCGGGGGCCTCATACGAGCAGTACTTC	CASRAAGASYEQYF
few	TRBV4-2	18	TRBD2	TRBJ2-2	TGTGCCAGCAGCCAAGTAGTAGGGACTAGCGGGAGTAGGGGGGAGCTGTTTTTT	CASSQVVGTSGSRGELFF
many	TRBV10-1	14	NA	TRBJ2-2	TGCGCCAGCCGCCCGACAGGGAACACCGGGGAGCTGTTTTTT	CASRPTGNTGELFF
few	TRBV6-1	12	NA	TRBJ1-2	TGTGCCAGCACTGAGGGCAGCTATGGCTACACCTTC	CASTEGSYGYTF
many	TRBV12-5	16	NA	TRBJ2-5	TGTGCTAGTGGTTTGGTACGGGGACACATAAAAGAGACCCAGTACTTC	CASGLVRGHIKETQYF
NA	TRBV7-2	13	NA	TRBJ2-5	TGTGCCAGCAGCTTAGCAACGATACAGACCCAGTACTTC	CASSLATIQTQYF
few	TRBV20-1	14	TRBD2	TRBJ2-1	TGCAGTGCTAGAACTAGCGGGAGGGCCGTTGAGCAGTTCTTC	CSARTSGRAVEQFF
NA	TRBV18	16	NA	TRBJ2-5	TGTGCCAGCTCACCAATCGCCGGGACACGGGGAAGCCCCATTCACTTC	CASSPIAGTRGSPIHF
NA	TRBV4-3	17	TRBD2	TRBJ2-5	TGCGCCAGCAGCCAAGATCGGCTAGCGGGAGGGCGAGAGACCCAGTACTTC	CASSQDRLAGGRETQYF
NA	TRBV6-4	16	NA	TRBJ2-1	TGTGCCAGCAGTGACTCTACCGGGGGGCCGTACAATGAGCAGTTCTTC	CASSDSTGGPYNEQFF
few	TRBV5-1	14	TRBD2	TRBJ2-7	TGCGCCAGCAGCGGGACTAGCGGGAGTCCCGAGCAGTACTTC	CASSGTSGSPEQYF
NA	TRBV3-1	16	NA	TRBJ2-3	TGTGCCAGCAGCCAAGGGTTCAGTGGTTTTTTAGATACGCAGTATTTT	CASSQGFSGFLDTQYF
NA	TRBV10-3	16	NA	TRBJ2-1	TGTGCCATCAGCCCGGGGGTTGGCGGGGCCTACAATGAGCAGTTCTTC	CAISPGVGGAYNEQFF